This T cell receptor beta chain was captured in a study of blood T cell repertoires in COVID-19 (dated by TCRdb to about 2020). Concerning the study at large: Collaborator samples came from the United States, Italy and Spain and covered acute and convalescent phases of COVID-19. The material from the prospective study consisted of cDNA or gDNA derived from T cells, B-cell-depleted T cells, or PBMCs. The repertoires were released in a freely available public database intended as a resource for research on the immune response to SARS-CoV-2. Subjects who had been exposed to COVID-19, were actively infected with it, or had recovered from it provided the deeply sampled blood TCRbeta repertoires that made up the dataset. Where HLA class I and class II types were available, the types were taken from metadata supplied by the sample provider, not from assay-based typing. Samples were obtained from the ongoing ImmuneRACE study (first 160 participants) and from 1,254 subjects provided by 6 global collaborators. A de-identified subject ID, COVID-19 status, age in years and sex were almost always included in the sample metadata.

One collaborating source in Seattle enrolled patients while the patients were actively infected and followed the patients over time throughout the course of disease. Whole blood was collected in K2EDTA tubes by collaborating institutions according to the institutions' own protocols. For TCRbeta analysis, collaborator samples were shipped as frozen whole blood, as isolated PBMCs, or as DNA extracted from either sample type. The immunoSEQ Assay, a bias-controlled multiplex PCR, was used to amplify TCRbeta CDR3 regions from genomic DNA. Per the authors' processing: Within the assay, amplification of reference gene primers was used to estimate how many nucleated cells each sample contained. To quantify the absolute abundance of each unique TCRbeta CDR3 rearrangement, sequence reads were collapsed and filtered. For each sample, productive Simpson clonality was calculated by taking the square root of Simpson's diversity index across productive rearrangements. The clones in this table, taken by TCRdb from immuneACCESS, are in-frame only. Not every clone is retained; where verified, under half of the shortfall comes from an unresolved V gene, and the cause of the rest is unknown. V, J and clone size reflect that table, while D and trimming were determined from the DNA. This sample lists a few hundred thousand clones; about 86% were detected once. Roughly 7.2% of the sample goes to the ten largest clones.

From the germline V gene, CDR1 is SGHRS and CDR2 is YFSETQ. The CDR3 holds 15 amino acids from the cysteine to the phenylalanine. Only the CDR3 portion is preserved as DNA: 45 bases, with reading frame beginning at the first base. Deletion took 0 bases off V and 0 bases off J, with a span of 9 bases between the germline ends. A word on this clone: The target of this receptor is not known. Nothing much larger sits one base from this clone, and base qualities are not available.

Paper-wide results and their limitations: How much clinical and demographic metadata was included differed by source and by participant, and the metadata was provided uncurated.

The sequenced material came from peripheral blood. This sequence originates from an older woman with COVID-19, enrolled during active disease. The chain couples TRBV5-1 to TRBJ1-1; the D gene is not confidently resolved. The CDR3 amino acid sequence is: CASSLVETMNTEAFF. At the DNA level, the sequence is TGCGCCAGCAGCTTGGTTGAGACAATGAACACTGAAGCTTTCTTT.